Listed below are T cell receptor beta chains from one sample, sequenced in a study of beta chain features in type 1 diabetes. The method was immunoSEQ multiplex PCR; TCRdb's version includes in-frame clones alone and lacks a portion of them. This sample has 640,000 or so clones, with under 15% found just once. The specimen was naive CD4+ T cells from blood. Receptors originate from a young man with type 1 diabetes. Each CDR3 is given with its conserved first and last residue. A D gene is named only where the DNA matches it firmly. A row's size may be missing; if present it is once, few, many or a size class.

few TRBJ1-2 - TRBV9 TGTGCCAGCAGCGTATCCCCGCGGGACTATGGCTACACCTTC CASSVSPRDYGYTF
- TRBJ1-4 TRBD1 TRBV10-2 TGCGCCAGCAGTCAAACTCGACAGGGTAGAGAAAAACTGTTTTTT CASSQTRQGREKLFF
few TRBJ2-1 - TRBV7-6 TGTGCCAGCAGCTCCCGTCCCGGCAGTTCCTACAATGAGCAGTTCTTC CASSSRPGSSYNEQFF
few TRBJ2-7 - TRBV7-9 TGTGCCAGCAGCTCCGACCCCCTACTCTACGAGCAGTACTTC CASSSDPLLYEQYF
- TRBJ1-4 TRBD1 TRBV19 TGTGCCAGTAGAACGGGACAGACCGCAACTAATGAAAAACTGTTTTTT CASRTGQTATNEKLFF
few TRBJ2-6 - TRBV6-4 TGTGCCAGCAGTGACGGCCCAAGCTCTGGGGCCAACGTCCTGACTTTC CASSDGPSSGANVLTF
- TRBJ1-3 - TRBV2 TGTGCCAGCAGGCAAACGATAGACTCTGGAAACACCATATATTTT CASRQTIDSGNTIYF
- TRBJ1-1 - TRBV19 TGTGCCAGTAGTAACCGCCAGAACACTGAAGCTTTCTTT CASSNRQNTEAFF
- TRBJ1-5 - TRBV4-1 TGCGCCAGCAGCCAAGGGGGCCTGGAGGGCAATCAGCCCCAGCATTTT CASSQGGLEGNQPQHF
few TRBJ1-5 TRBD1 TRBV2 TGTGCCAGCAGTCTTCCGACAGGGGGAAGCAATCAGCCCCAGCATTTT CASSLPTGGSNQPQHF
- TRBJ2-1 TRBD2 TRBV6-5 TGTGCCAGCAGTTACTCTTTAGCGGGGGTTAACAATGAGCAGTTCTTC CASSYSLAGVNNEQFF
- TRBJ2-1 - TRBV18 TGTGCCAGCTCACCAGGGGCAGGCCCCAATGAGCAGTTCTTC CASSPGAGPNEQFF
- TRBJ2-5 - TRBV11-2 TGTGCCAGCAGCTTAATCGTTACGGCCACAGAGACCCAGTACTTC CASSLIVTATETQYF
- TRBJ1-5 TRBD1 TRBV2 TGTGCCAGCAGTAGAACAGGGGGGGATAATCAGCCCCAGCATTTT CASSRTGGDNQPQHF
- TRBJ2-7 - TRBV11-2 TGTGCCAGCACGTCTGGGGGAGAGCAGTACTTC CASTSGGEQYF
- TRBJ2-3 - TRBV7-3 TGTGCCAGCAGCTTATCGGGGCAGGGCACAGATACGCAGTATTTT CASSLSGQGTDTQYF